This T cell receptor beta chain emerged from a study of T cell clonotyping in hematopoietic cell transplantation. The assay was immunoSEQ multiplex PCR, and TCRdb's table has in-frame clones only and misses some. Of 60,000 to 75,000 clones detected, 90% to 95% appear once; the ten largest clones hold 1.5% to 2%. Study-level results: Recipient TCR diversity dropped after transplant; expanded clonotypes rose from day 30 to 180. Few recipient clonotypes overlapped donors; over 95% were de novo at given depth. Broader posttransplant TCR repertoire diversity was predicted by graft donor and pretransplant recipient Inverse Simpson Index values. No sorting was done, leaving CD4 and CD8 contributions mixed.

In the case of this clone: Its specificity is unknown.

This receptor was obtained from a man aged 50 or older in good health. Some clones in this sample may be carry-over from other donors' samples. The sequencing sample was made of peripheral blood mononuclear cells.

The chain's CDR3 is CASSLQGTATNEKLFF. The CDR3 DNA reads as TGTGCCAGCAGCTTACAGGGGACCGCAACTAATGAAAAACTGTTTTTT. The chain employs TRBV7-9 and TRBJ1-4; possible D gene TRBD1, 6 bases. CDR3 size: 16 residues. Trimming removed 2 bases from V and 0 bases from J, with 10 bases in between. The germline V gene encodes CDR1 SEHNR and CDR2 FQNEAQ (reference sequence).